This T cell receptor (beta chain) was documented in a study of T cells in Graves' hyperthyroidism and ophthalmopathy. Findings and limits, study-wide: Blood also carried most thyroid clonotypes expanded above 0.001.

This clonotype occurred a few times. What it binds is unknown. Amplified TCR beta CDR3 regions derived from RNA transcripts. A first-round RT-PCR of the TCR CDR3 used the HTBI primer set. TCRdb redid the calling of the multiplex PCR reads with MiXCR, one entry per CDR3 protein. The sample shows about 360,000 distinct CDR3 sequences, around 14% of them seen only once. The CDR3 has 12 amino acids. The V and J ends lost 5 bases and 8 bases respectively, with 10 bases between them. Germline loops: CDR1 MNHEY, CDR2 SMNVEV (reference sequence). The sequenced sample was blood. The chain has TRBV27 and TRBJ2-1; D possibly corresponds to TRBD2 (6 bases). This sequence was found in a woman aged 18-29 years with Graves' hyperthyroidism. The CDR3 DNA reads TGTGCCAGCAGTGGAGGGTACGATGAGCAGTTCTTC. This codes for CASSGGYDEQFF.